The entry that follows covers one T cell receptor beta chain sequence. This sample was included in a study of blood T cell repertoires in COVID-19. The germline CDR1 and CDR2 sequences are SGHRS and YFSETQ. Trimming took off 0 bases at V and 7 bases at J, with 14 bases between the two ends. This CDR3 region has 16 residues. Method: immunoSEQ multiplex PCR; TCRdb's copy keeps in-frame clones and lacks some. In the table there are over 100,000 clones, 84% of which are singletons. Sample: peripheral blood. This TCR was sampled from a woman aged 60-70 years with acute or convalescent COVID-19. V and J are TRBV5-1 and TRBJ1-6, with no clear D. The CDR3 sequence: CASSLADGRINSPLHF. Here the CDR3 DNA reads TGCGCCAGCAGCTTGGCCGACGGCAGGATAAATTCACCCCTCCACTTT.